This T cell receptor (beta chain) was identified during a study of blood T cell repertoires in COVID-19. Study as a whole: Sites across the United States, Italy and Spain contributed samples from acute and convalescent COVID-19.

This clone was seen a few times. The repertoire was sequenced with immunoSEQ multiplex PCR; TCRdb's copy has only in-frame clones and lacks some. The table has about 460,000 clones, around 85% seen once. The length of the CDR3 is 16 residues. V trimming: 2 bases; J trimming: 6 bases; junction bases outside the gene matches: 6. From germline, CDR1 is MNHEY and CDR2 SMNVEV (reference sequence). The chain is built from TRBV27 and TRBJ1-5; 11 nucleotides align to TRBD1. This TCR was sampled from a woman aged 60-70 years who had recovered from COVID-19. The specimen was PBMCs or T cells enriched from blood (not recorded which). CDR3 amino acids: CASSLTPDRGRQPQHF. For the CDR3, the DNA is TGTGCCAGCAGTTTAACCCCGGACAGGGGGCGTCAGCCCCAGCATTTT.